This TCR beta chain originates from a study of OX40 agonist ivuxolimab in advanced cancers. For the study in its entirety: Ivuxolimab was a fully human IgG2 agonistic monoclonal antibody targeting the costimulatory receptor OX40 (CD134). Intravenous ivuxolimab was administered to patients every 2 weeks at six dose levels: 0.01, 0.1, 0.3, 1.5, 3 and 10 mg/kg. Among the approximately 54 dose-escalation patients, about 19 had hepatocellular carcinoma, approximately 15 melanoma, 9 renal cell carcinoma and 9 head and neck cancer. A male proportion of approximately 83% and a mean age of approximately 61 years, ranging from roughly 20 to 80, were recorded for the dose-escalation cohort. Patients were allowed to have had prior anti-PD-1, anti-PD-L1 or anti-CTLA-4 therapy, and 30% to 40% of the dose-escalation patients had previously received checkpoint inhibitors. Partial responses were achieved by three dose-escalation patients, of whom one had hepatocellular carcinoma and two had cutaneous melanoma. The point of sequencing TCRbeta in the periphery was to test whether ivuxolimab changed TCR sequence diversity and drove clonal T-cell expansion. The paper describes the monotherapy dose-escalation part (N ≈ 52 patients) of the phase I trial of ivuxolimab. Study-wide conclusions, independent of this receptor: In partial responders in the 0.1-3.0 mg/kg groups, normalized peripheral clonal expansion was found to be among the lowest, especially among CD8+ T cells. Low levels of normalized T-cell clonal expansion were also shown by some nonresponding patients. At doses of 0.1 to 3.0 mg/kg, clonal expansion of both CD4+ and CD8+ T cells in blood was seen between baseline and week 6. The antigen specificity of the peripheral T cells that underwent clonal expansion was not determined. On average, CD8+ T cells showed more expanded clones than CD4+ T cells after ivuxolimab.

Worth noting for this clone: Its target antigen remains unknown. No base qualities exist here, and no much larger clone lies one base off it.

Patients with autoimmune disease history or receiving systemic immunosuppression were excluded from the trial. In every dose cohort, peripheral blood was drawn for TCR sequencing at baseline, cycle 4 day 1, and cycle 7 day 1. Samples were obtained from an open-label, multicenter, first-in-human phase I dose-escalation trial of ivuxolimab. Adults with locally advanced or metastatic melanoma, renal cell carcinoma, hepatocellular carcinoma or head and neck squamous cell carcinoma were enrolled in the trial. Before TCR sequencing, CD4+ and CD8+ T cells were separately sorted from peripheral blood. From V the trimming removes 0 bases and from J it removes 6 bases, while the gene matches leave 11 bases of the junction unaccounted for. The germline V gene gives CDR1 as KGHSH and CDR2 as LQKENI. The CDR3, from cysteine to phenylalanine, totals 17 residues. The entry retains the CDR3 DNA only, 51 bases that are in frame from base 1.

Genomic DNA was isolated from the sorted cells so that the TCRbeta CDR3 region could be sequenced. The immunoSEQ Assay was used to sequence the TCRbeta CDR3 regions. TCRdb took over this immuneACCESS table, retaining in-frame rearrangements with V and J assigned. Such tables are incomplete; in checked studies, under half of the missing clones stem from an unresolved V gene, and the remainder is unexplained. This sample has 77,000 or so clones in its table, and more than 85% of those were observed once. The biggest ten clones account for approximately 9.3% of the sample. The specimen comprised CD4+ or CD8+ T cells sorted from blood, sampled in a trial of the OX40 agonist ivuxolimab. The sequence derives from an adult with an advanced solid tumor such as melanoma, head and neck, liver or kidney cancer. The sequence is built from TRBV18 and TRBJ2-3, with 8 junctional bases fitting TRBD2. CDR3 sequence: CASSPPSNSGGRDTQYF. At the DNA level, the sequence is TGTGCCAGCTCACCACCCTCTAACAGCGGGGGTCGTGATACGCAGTATTTT.